This T cell receptor (beta chain) derives from a study of blood T cell repertoires in COVID-19. As for the study in general: PBMCs, B-cell-depleted T cells, or T cells were the source of the cDNA or gDNA that made up the material.

A few counts support this clone. Germline V lookup: CDR1 MRHNA, CDR2 SNTAGT. Trimming left V 2 bases short and J 6 bases short, with 17 bases between. The CDR3 runs 16 residues. The protocol was immunoSEQ multiplex PCR, while the TCRdb copy is restricted to in-frame clones and leaves out a portion. The top ten clones hold over 9.5% of a sample with about 480,000 clones, more than 70% of them seen once. The material sequenced was peripheral blood. This chain links TRBV6-4 with TRBJ1-5, with D perhaps matching TRBD1 (6 bases). This receptor was obtained from a woman in her fifties or sixties with COVID-19, enrolled during active disease. In DNA form, the CDR3 reads TGTGCCAGCAGTGACATGCCGGGACAACGTGCTCAGCCCCAGCATTTT. Translated: CASSDMPGQRAQPQHF.